This T cell receptor (beta chain) was identified during a study of CD8 T cells in ankylosing spondylitis. Study observations and caveats: Reportedly, significant enrichment of disease-linked clones occurred in matched ankylosing spondylitis synovial fluid. What seemed typical of ankylosing spondylitis blood was a TCR beta motif built from about 8 highly homologous variants.

CDR3 length: 17 amino acids. CDR1 and CDR2 from the germline V gene are SGHVS and FQNEAQ. A word on this clonotype: What it recognizes is unknown. A junction end diverges from the germline sequence, so it may reflect a read error.

TCRdb fed the 5' RACE reads into MiXCR, producing one record per CDR3 protein. The repertoire holds some 150,000 distinct CDR3 sequences, about an eighth seen once, with roughly 4.5% in the top ten. Sequences were obtained from blood, either unsorted or a sorted T cell fraction (not recorded which). J is TRBJ2-3 and V is TRBV7-8, with TRBD1 matching over 9 bases. The receptor was derived from a female donor with ankylosing spondylitis or in good health (not recorded which). The CDR3 protein is CASSLARTGASTDTHYF. CDR3 sequence (DNA): TGTGCCAGCAGCTTAGCGAGGACAGGGGCGAGCACAGATACGCACTATTTT.